These 15 T cell receptor beta chains came from one sample sequenced in a study of blood T cell repertoires in COVID-19. Assay: immunoSEQ multiplex PCR; the TCRdb copy retains only in-frame clones and omits some. The data hold approximately 24,000 clones, with approximately 86% observed a single time. Input material: peripheral blood. Every receptor here comes from a human donor in a cohort sampled during active COVID-19.

The rearrangement links TRBV9 to TRBJ2-3, with a weak D call TRBD2 (6 bases). This CDR3 is built from 13 residues. Germline CDR1 reads SGDLS; CDR2 reads YYNGEE. V lost 3 bases, J lost 3 bases, and 8 bases lay in between. CDR3 loop: CASSGGETDTQYF. The CDR3 DNA follows: TGTGCCAGCAGCGGGGGGGAAACAGATACGCAGTATTTT.

This clone was found a few times. The chain couples TRBV5-1 to TRBJ2-7; TRBD1 aligns across 11 bases. In germline, CDR1 is SGHRS, CDR2 YFSETQ. Trimming at V came to 5 bases and at J to 4 bases, leaving 5 bases not matched to a gene. The CDR3 has 14 residues. In nucleotides, the CDR3 is TGCGCCAGCAGTTCCGGACAGGGGGCATACGAGCAGTACTTC. Protein: CASSSGQGAYEQYF.

This clone ranks as medium-sized (0.01 to 0.1%). The CDR3: CASSAWTGIGETQYF. The CDR3 DNA reads TGCGCCAGCAGCGCCTGGACAGGGATCGGAGAGACCCAGTACTTC. The chain joins TRBV5-1 to TRBJ2-5; 8 bases align to TRBD1. This CDR3 comprises 15 residues. V shed 4 bases and J 4 bases; nucleotides not matched to a gene: 9. Germline lookup yields CDR1 SGHRS and CDR2 YFSETQ.

The rearrangement uses TRBV11-2 and TRBJ2-7; TRBD2 agrees at 9 bases. Germline V lookup: CDR1 SGHAT, CDR2 FQNNGV. The V gene end was trimmed by 3 bases and the J gene end by 2 bases; junction bases not matched to a gene: 5. The CDR3 is 15 residues long. DNA for the CDR3: TGTGCCAGCAGCTTCTTGGGCGGGGGGGCCTACGAGCAGTACTTC. Residues: CASSFLGGGAYEQYF.

The V gene is TRBV6-5, the J gene TRBJ1-4; tentatively, D is TRBD1 (6 bases). From germline, CDR1 is MNHEY and CDR2 SVGAGI. The germline V and J ends were trimmed by 7 bases and 8 bases, with 20 bases remaining between them. This CDR3 comprises 15 residues. The CDR3 loop reads CASTTSRGDREKLFF. The DNA for the CDR3 is TGTGCCAGCACTACCTCCAGGGGAGATCGGGAAAAACTGTTTTTT.

The V and J genes are TRBV21-1 and TRBJ1-4; the table's D call, TRBD1, was not checked against the DNA. TRBV21-1 is termed a pseudogene. CDR3 length: 15 amino acids. The CDR3 is CASSPRDREQKKLFF. In nucleotides, the CDR3 is TGTGCCAGCAGCCCCCGGGACAGGGAGCAAAAAAAACTGTTTTTT.

The rearrangement uses TRBV11-2 and TRBJ2-7; 7 bases match TRBD1. The CDR3 covers 15 residues. V was pared by 4 bases and J by 3 bases, with 9 bases of the junction left unmatched. CDR1 is SGHAT and CDR2 is FQNNGV in the germline V gene. The CDR3, as DNA: TGTGCCAGCAGCTCGGGACAGAGCGTAATCTACGAGCAGTACTTC. Its protein product is CASSSGQSVIYEQYF.

This clone occurred a few times. V usage is TRBV7-2 and J usage is TRBJ1-4; 11 bases are shared with TRBD1. V dropped 8 bases and J dropped 8; count of bases not matched to a gene: 4. Germline-derived CDR1 and CDR2 are SGHTA and FQGNSA. The CDR3 loop spans 13 amino acids. Here the CDR3 reads CASGRTGGEKLFF. Written as DNA, the CDR3 is TGTGCCAGCGGACGGACAGGGGGCGAAAAACTGTTTTTT.

The chain joins TRBV7-2 to TRBJ1-1; 12 bases agree with TRBD1. The V and J ends lost 3 bases and 6 bases, in that order; junction bases with no gene match: 17. Germline CDR1 SGHTA, CDR2 FQGNSA. CDR3 length equals 19 residues. CDR3 loop: CASSFNPRGQGAHIAEAFF. The CDR3 region has the DNA TGTGCCAGCAGCTTCAACCCTAGGGGACAGGGGGCGCATATTGCTGAAGCTTTCTTT. The whole variable domain, remainder taken from reference TRBV7-2 and TRBJ1-1, is GAGVSQSPSNKVTEKGKDVELRCDPISGHTALYWYRQSLGQGLEFLIYFQGNSAPDKSGLPSDRFSAERTGGSVSTLTIQRTQQEDSAVYLCASSFNPRGQGAHIAEAFFGQGTRLTVV.

V gene TRBV5-1 combines with J gene TRBJ1-1; TRBD1 matches at 7 bases. The CDR3 spans 14 residues. Trimming took 4 bases from V and 1 from J; bases not matched to a gene: 4. The germline gives CDR1 SGHRS, CDR2 YFSETQ. CDR3: CASSDGTANTEAFF. The CDR3 DNA reads as TGCGCCAGCAGCGACGGGACAGCGAACACTGAAGCTTTCTTT.

The CDR3 DNA reads as TGTGCCAGCAGCTTTGGGGACAGGGGCAATCAGCCCCAGCATTTT. It is translated as CASSFGDRGNQPQHF. The chain employs TRBV3-1 (or the pseudogene TRBV3-2) and TRBJ1-5, with 9 bases aligning to TRBD1. The CDR3 length is 15 residues. The germline CDR1 and CDR2 sequences are LGHDT and YNNKEL (reference sequence). After removal of 5 bases from V and 2 bases from J, the junction contained 4 bases not matched to a gene.

The V gene is TRBV7-2, the J gene TRBJ2-5, with TRBD2 identical over 8 bases. After removal of 7 bases from V and 5 bases from J, the junction contained 9 bases not matched to a gene. Per the germline V gene, CDR1 is SGHTA and CDR2 is FQGNSA. The CDR3 consists of 14 residues. This CDR3 is CASNREGGQETQYF. The DNA of the CDR3 is TGTGCCAGCAACCGGGAGGGAGGTCAGGAGACCCAGTACTTC.

The chain recombines TRBV4-1 with TRBJ2-5, with 14 positions matching TRBD2. Germline-derived CDR1 and CDR2 are MGHRA and YSYEKL. The V segment lost 3 bases and the J segment 5 bases; nucleotides outside the gene matches: 8. This CDR3 contains 17 residues. The CDR3 sequence: CASSHLGTSGSMETQYF. CDR3 DNA sequence: TGCGCCAGCAGCCACCTCGGGACTAGCGGGAGTATGGAGACCCAGTACTTC.

The V and J genes are TRBV2 and TRBJ1-2, with no clear D. Germline values: CDR1 SNHLY, CDR2 FYNNEI. Trimming shortened V by 7 bases and J by 6 bases, and 12 bases separated the two germline ends. There are 12 residues in the CDR3. In DNA form, the CDR3 reads TGTGCCAGCACCAAATCCGGGGATGGCTACACCTTC. This codes for CASTKSGDGYTF.

The V call is TRBV19, the J call TRBJ1-2, with 9 positions matching TRBD1. Trimming cost V 3 bases and J 8 bases; bases outside gene matches: 4. This CDR3 has 13 amino acids. Germline CDR1 is LNHDA and CDR2 is SQIVND (reference sequence). The CDR3 coding sequence is TGTGCCAGTAGTATGGGACAGGGAGGAGGCTACACCTTC. Amino acids: CASSMGQGGGYTF.